The 6 T cell receptor beta chains given below trace back to one sample, sequenced in a study of a mutant IDH1 vaccine in newly diagnosed glioma. Time point noted: baseline, week 1 (first vaccination visit). Treatment in this sample: pre-vaccination baseline after standard-of-care therapy. Measured with immunoSEQ multiplex PCR; TCRdb has only the in-frame clones, and not every one. This table holds 60,000 to 75,000 clones, 70% to 80% found once. The specimen was PBMCs, collected from a glioma patient treated with radiotherapy, temozolomide or both. These receptors were taken from a man aged 50 to 59 with glioma.

This chain links TRBV10-1 with TRBJ1-5, with 8 bases fitting TRBD1. CDR1 WNHNN and CDR2 SYGVQD come from the germline V gene (reference sequence). CDR3 size: 17 residues. J was trimmed by 3 bases and V by 0 bases; bases with no gene match: 7. The DNA for the CDR3 is TGCGCCAGCAGTGAGTCGGGCCAGGGGGCCCCCAATCAGCCCCAGCATTTT. It encodes CASSESGQGAPNQPQHF.

The chain carries TRBV19 and TRBJ1-6; 7 nucleotides align to TRBD1. The J segment lost 3 bases and the V segment lost 5 bases, leaving 7 bases of the junction unmatched. Germline V gene data show CDR1 as LNHDA and CDR2 as SQIVND (reference sequence). The CDR3 is made up of 16 amino acids. CDR3: CASSSAGQRYNSPLHF. In DNA form, the CDR3 reads TGTGCCAGTAGTTCCGCGGGACAGCGCTATAATTCACCCCTCCACTTT.

The chain carries TRBV30 and TRBJ2-5; D may be TRBD2 (6 bases). Gene TRBJ2-7 matches the end of the DNA better, so the J call may be wrong. The germline V gene encodes CDR1 GTSNPN and CDR2 SVGIG (reference sequence). The CDR3 length is 13 residues. As DNA, the CDR3 is TGTGCCTGGACCTCGGGACTCTCCTACGAGCAGTACTTC. This sequence encodes CAWTSGLSYEQYF.

J is TRBJ2-7 and V is TRBV5-1; 7 bases map to TRBD1. Trimming removed 4 bases from V and 2 bases from J; junction bases left unmatched: 9. CDR1 SGHRS and CDR2 YFSETQ come from the germline V gene. The CDR3 sequence is 15 residues long. Here the CDR3 reads CASSPRQGTPYEQYF. For the CDR3, the DNA is TGCGCCAGCAGCCCGCGACAGGGAACCCCCTACGAGCAGTACTTC. Using reference TRBV5-1 and TRBJ2-7 for the parts outside the CDR3, the full variable domain is KAGVTQTPRYLIKTRGQQVTLSCSPISGHRSVSWYQQTPGQGLQFLFEYFSETQRNKGNFPGRFSGRQFSNSRSEMNVSTLELGDSALYLCASSPRQGTPYEQYFGPGTRLTVT.

V and J are TRBV19 and TRBJ1-1; 9 bases are shared with TRBD1. In germline, CDR1 is LNHDA, CDR2 SQIVND (reference sequence). V lost 6 bases, J lost 0 bases, and 29 bases stayed unmatched. CDR3 size: 23 residues. The CDR3 DNA follows: TGTGCCAGTAGGCCCGGCCGAATCCGGGACAGGGTTACAGTGGCGACGGTGAACACTGAAGCTTTCTTT. Translating gives CASRPGRIRDRVTVATVNTEAFF.

The chain recombines TRBV7-2 with TRBJ2-2; D perhaps matches TRBD1 (6 bases). V lost 4 bases and J 4 bases, leaving 7 bases between the germline ends. Germline V gene sequence: CDR1 SGHTA, CDR2 FQGNSA. There are 13 residues in the CDR3. The DNA of the CDR3 is TGTGCCAGCAGCTCCAGGGGCACCGGGGAGCTGTTTTTT. It yields the protein CASSSRGTGELFF.